These T cell receptor beta chains were read from a single sample in a study of shared clonotypes between healthy human individuals. TCRdb's copy holds only in-frame clones and misses some; the assay was immunoSEQ multiplex PCR. Of nearly 600,000 clones in the sample, about 95% are singletons; the top ten hold 0.11%. The sample comprised naive CD8+ T cells sorted from blood. The origin of the receptors is a woman aged 25 to 39 in good health. Each CDR3 is given without its conserved first and last residue. The order of the fields is V gene, CDR3 length, J gene, CDR3 protein.

v_gene: TRBV13
len: 13
j_gene: TRBJ2-7
CDR3aa: ASRDTGTSFHEQY

v_gene: TRBV6-1
len: 15
j_gene: TRBJ1-1
CDR3aa: ASSEEYTGTLDTEAF

v_gene: TRBV6-5
len: 11
j_gene: TRBJ1-1
CDR3aa: ASTEGGGTEAF

v_gene: TRBV5-6
len: 13
j_gene: TRBJ1-2
CDR3aa: ASSPRGPVGTGYT

v_gene: TRBV7-9
len: 14
j_gene: TRBJ2-1
CDR3aa: ASSFSGGLAGNEQF

v_gene: TRBV7-8
len: 16
j_gene: TRBJ2-3
CDR3aa: ASSIPTGTQEVTDTQY

v_gene: TRBV29-1
len: 15
j_gene: TRBJ2-1
CDR3aa: SVRGATSGRHSYEQF

v_gene: TRBV5-1
len: 11
j_gene: TRBJ2-5
CDR3aa: ASSQPTRETQY

v_gene: TRBV6-5
len: 13
j_gene: TRBJ2-5
CDR3aa: ASSYIGGSWETQY

v_gene: TRBV27
len: 10
j_gene: TRBJ2-1
CDR3aa: ASSLSQDEQF

v_gene: TRBV4-1
len: 12
j_gene: TRBJ2-7
CDR3aa: ASSLRDSPYEQY

v_gene: TRBV7-2
len: 9
j_gene: TRBJ1-5
CDR3aa: ASSFGNTQH

v_gene: TRBV6-5
len: 10
j_gene: TRBJ1-1
CDR3aa: ASSKDGIGAF

v_gene: TRBV9
len: 12
j_gene: TRBJ2-3
CDR3aa: ASSVGSGGDTQY

v_gene: TRBV27
len: 14
j_gene: TRBJ2-7
CDR3aa: ASSSGSGKRLYEQY

v_gene: TRBV27
len: 12
j_gene: TRBJ2-1
CDR3aa: ASSFPSASNEQF

v_gene: TRBV30
len: 13
j_gene: TRBJ2-7
CDR3aa: ASYNLGTASYEQY

v_gene: TRBV6-5
len: 14
j_gene: TRBJ2-4
CDR3aa: ASSYGLALAKNIQY

v_gene: TRBV7-9
len: 10
j_gene: TRBJ2-7
CDR3aa: ASSWDSYEQY

v_gene: TRBV5-1
len: 12
j_gene: TRBJ1-1
CDR3aa: ASSLEGGNTEAF

v_gene: TRBV4-1
len: 15
j_gene: TRBJ2-3
CDR3aa: ASSQDRSGMGTDTQY

v_gene: TRBV2
len: 13
j_gene: TRBJ2-7
CDR3aa: ASSGREVAGAEQY

v_gene: TRBV27
len: 10
j_gene: TRBJ2-7
CDR3aa: ASSTGGARQY

v_gene: TRBV28
len: 12
j_gene: TRBJ1-1
CDR3aa: ASSLWTLNTEAF

v_gene: TRBV19
len: 12
j_gene: TRBJ1-2
CDR3aa: ASSIGTGADGYT

v_gene: TRBV27
len: 11
j_gene: TRBJ2-5
CDR3aa: ASSLEGGETQY

v_gene: TRBV27
len: 12
j_gene: TRBJ1-2
CDR3aa: ASSGLGLNYGYT

v_gene: TRBV9
len: 13
j_gene: TRBJ2-1
CDR3aa: ASSFSGRAGNEQF

v_gene: TRBV7-9
len: 10
j_gene: TRBJ2-7
CDR3aa: ASSFRPDEQY

v_gene: TRBV7-9
len: 14
j_gene: TRBJ2-5
CDR3aa: ASSSPGLAGEETQY

v_gene: TRBV9
len: 15
j_gene: TRBJ2-3
CDR3aa: ASSVAGLSGGGPTQY

v_gene: TRBV2
len: 12
j_gene: TRBJ1-2
CDR3aa: ASSQGGENYGYT

v_gene: TRBV2
len: 11
j_gene: TRBJ2-7
CDR3aa: ASTEVQAYEQY

v_gene: TRBV5-6
len: 10
j_gene: TRBJ1-1
CDR3aa: ASSLGTVGAF

v_gene: TRBV7-9
len: 13
j_gene: TRBJ1-1
CDR3aa: ASSSTGHPNTEAF

v_gene: TRBV27
len: 13
j_gene: TRBJ2-7
CDR3aa: ASNNLFLTYYEQY

v_gene: TRBV27
len: 12
j_gene: TRBJ2-5
CDR3aa: ASSSGQGVETQY

v_gene: TRBV5-6
len: 17
j_gene: TRBJ2-7
CDR3aa: ASSFSAISGRRRSYEQY

v_gene: TRBV7-3
len: 16
j_gene: TRBJ2-1
CDR3aa: ASSLAPGLAGVGNEQF

v_gene: TRBV27
len: 11
j_gene: TRBJ2-7
CDR3aa: ASSLRGMFEQY

v_gene: TRBV4-1
len: 13
j_gene: TRBJ1-3
CDR3aa: ASSPRGSSGNTIY

v_gene: TRBV7-9
len: 10
j_gene: TRBJ2-7
CDR3aa: ASSRGLNEQY

v_gene: TRBV28
len: 11
j_gene: TRBJ2-1
CDR3aa: ASSTTGDREKF

v_gene: TRBV7-9
len: 13
j_gene: TRBJ2-7
CDR3aa: ASSLGGRGPFEQY